The 20 T cell receptor beta chains listed next were all sequenced from one sample in a study of T cells in Graves' hyperthyroidism and ophthalmopathy. RNA transcripts yielded amplified TCR beta CDR3 regions. First-round RT-PCR with HTBI primers amplified the TCR CDR3 region. Using its own MiXCR run on the multiplex PCR reads, TCRdb lists one record per CDR3 protein. The sample holds about 600,000 distinct CDR3 sequences, 16% seen once. The specimen sequenced was blood. Receptor source: a woman aged 40 to 50 with Graves' ophthalmopathy.

This clonotype showed up many times. The chain combines TRBV18 with TRBJ2-5; 7 bases are shared with TRBD2. CDR3 length: 14 amino acids. CDR1 is KGHSH and CDR2 is LQKENI in the germline V gene. With V trimmed by 2 bases and J by 5 bases, 5 bases remained unmatched. CDR3 loop: CASSPTTSSETQYF. The CDR3 nucleotides read TGTGCCAGCTCACCAACGACTAGCTCTGAGACCCAGTACTTC.

The CDR3 protein is CAIRKIDNYGYTF. CDR3 coding DNA: TGTGCCATCAGGAAAATAGATAACTATGGCTACACCTTC. The chain has TRBV10-3 and TRBJ1-2; D remains ambiguous. The germline gives CDR1 ENHRY, CDR2 SYGVKD. CDR3 size: 13 residues. Trimming stripped 6 bases from V and 1 base from J, with 9 bases between.

This clonotype was seen at least ten times. The rearrangement joins TRBV11-2 to TRBJ1-1; no clear D. Germline loops: CDR1 SGHAT, CDR2 FQNNGV. The CDR3 loop spans 15 amino acids. V was clipped by 1 base and J by 2 bases, with 11 bases between them. The CDR3 is CASSLAGIRNTEAFF. The CDR3 DNA follows: TGTGCCAGCAGCTTAGCGGGGATCCGAAACACTGAAGCTTTCTTT.

This clonotype was counted only a few times. This rearrangement joins TRBV5-1 to TRBJ2-7; a weak D match, TRBD1 (6 bases). V dropped 2 bases and J dropped 0 bases, with 9 bases sitting between them. The germline V gene encodes CDR1 SGHRS and CDR2 YFSETQ. There are 14 residues in the CDR3. CDR3 sequence: CASSFTGNSYEQYF. In nucleotides, the CDR3 is TGCGCCAGCAGCTTCACAGGGAACTCCTACGAGCAGTACTTC.

This clonotype was seen at least ten times. This chain links TRBV6-1 with TRBJ2-7; 7 bases match TRBD1. This CDR3 has 12 amino acids. J gave up 7 bases and V 5 bases, and 5 bases lay outside the gene matches. Germline assignment: CDR1 MNHNS and CDR2 SASEGT. CDR3 nucleotides: TGTGCCAGCAGTCCGACAGGGCGGGAGCAGTACTTC. Translation: CASSPTGREQYF.

The rearrangement uses TRBV12-3 or TRBV12-4 and TRBJ2-2; TRBD1 might be the D (6 bases). The V and J ends lost 5 bases and 4 bases respectively, with 20 bases between them. The CDR3 loop spans 17 amino acids. CDR3 bases: TGTGCCAGCAGTGGCCGGGACACCCTCCCCAGCACCGGGGAGCTGTTTTTT. It yields the protein CASSGRDTLPSTGELFF.

V usage is TRBV11-2 and J usage is TRBJ2-1; D call uncertain. V was trimmed by 5 bases and J by 4 bases, leaving 9 bases between them. The CDR3 extends over 13 amino acids. Germline V gives CDR1 SGHAT, CDR2 FQNNGV. DNA of the CDR3: TGTGCCAGCAGCCATGACTCTTACAATGAGCAGTTCTTC. Translation gives CASSHDSYNEQFF.

V gene TRBV9 combines with J gene TRBJ2-7, with D possibly being TRBD1 (6 bases). Per the germline V gene, CDR1 is SGDLS and CDR2 is YYNGEE. The CDR3 is 16 residues long. The ends were cut back, 4 bases at V and 3 bases at J, with 20 bases in the middle. The CDR3 DNA sequence: TGTGCCAGCAGCCCGAAGGAAGGGGGACGGATCTACGAGCAGTACTTC. It is translated as CASSPKEGGRIYEQYF. Using reference TRBV9 and TRBJ2-7 for the parts outside the CDR3, the full variable domain is DSGVTQTPKHLITATGQRVTLRCSPRSGDLSVYWYQQSLDQGLQFLIQYYNGEERAKGNILERFSAQQFPDLHSELNLSSLELGDSALYFCASSPKEGGRIYEQYFGPGTRLTVT.

The table lists this clonotype with many counts. This chain uses TRBV12-3 or TRBV12-4 with TRBJ2-7; no clear D. This CDR3 region has 13 residues. The ends were cut back, 4 bases at V and 2 bases at J, with 9 bases in the middle. The CDR3 DNA sequence: TGTGCCAGCAGTTCCACCTTAGCCTACGAGCAGTACTTC. Translated: CASSSTLAYEQYF.

This clonotype has just a few counts. Here the CDR3 DNA reads TGTGCCAGCAGCTCCAGACTCTGGACTAGCGGGACAGATACGCAGTATTTT. Translated: CASSSRLWTSGTDTQYF. The V gene is TRBV7-8, the J gene TRBJ2-3; 11 bases align to TRBD2. The length of the CDR3 is 17 residues. V shed 4 bases, J shed 3 bases, and the junction held 9 bases outside the gene matches. The germline V gene encodes CDR1 SGHVS and CDR2 FQNEAQ.

At least ten counts were recorded for this clonotype. J is TRBJ2-3 and V is TRBV6-1; D may match TRBD1 or TRBD2 (6 bases each). The germline CDR1 and CDR2 sequences are MNHNS and SASEGT. Trimming took off 4 bases at V and 2 bases at J, with 13 bases between the two ends. The CDR3 sequence is 15 residues long. Here the CDR3 reads CASSGGALYTDTQYF. CDR3 bases: TGTGCCAGCAGTGGGGGGGCCCTCTACACAGATACGCAGTATTTT.

The gene calls are TRBV2 and TRBJ2-1; 8 bases line up with TRBD2. V gave up 8 bases and J gave up 0 bases; unmatched junction bases: 21. The CDR3 consists of 20 residues. The germline CDR1 and CDR2 sequences are SNHLY and FYNNEI. The CDR3 DNA is TGTGCCAGCCTACCCGGGGGACTAGGGAGCCCCAGCGGCTCCTACAATGAGCAGTTCTTC. This sequence encodes CASLPGGLGSPSGSYNEQFF. Looking up the rest from reference TRBV2 and TRBJ2-1 gives the full variable domain: EPEVTQTPSHQVTQMGQEVILRCVPISNHLYFYWYRQILGQKVEFLVSFYNNEISEKSEIFDDQFSVERPDGSNFTLKIRSTKLEDSAMYFCASLPGGLGSPSGSYNEQFFGPGTRLTVL.

The chain has TRBV10-3 and TRBJ2-5; D is uncertain. V lost 0 bases to trimming and J lost 3 bases, with 5 bases between them. Germline values: CDR1 ENHRY, CDR2 SYGVKD. The CDR3 length is 13 residues. The CDR3 is CAISESGEETQYF. The CDR3 nucleotides read TGTGCCATCAGTGAGTCGGGCGAAGAGACCCAGTACTTC.

V usage is TRBV20-1 and J usage is TRBJ1-5; D gene unclear. Between the trimmed V and J ends, which lost 0 bases and 0 bases, there was a span of 12 bases. The CDR3 is 16 amino acids. The germline CDR1 and CDR2 sequences are DFQATT and SNEGSKA (reference sequence). Here the CDR3 DNA reads TGCAGTGCTAGAGATTGGGCAGATGATAGCAATCAGCCCCAGCATTTT. Translated, it gives CSARDWADDSNQPQHF.

The genes are TRBV19 and TRBJ1-1; TRBD1 agrees at 8 bases. Germline CDR1 LNHDA, CDR2 SQIVND (reference sequence). J gave up 3 bases and V 4 bases, and 7 bases lay outside the gene matches. The CDR3 has 15 residues. The CDR3 region has the DNA TGTGCCAGTAGTACGGACAGGGCGTCGGACACTGAAGCTTTCTTT. Translated, it gives CASSTDRASDTEAFF.

The CDR3 sequence: CAWSSNEGSEQFF. The CDR3 DNA follows: TGTGCCTGGAGTTCCAACGAGGGTAGTGAGCAGTTCTTC. The chain couples TRBV30 to TRBJ2-1; weak D call: TRBD2 (5 bases). This CDR3 has 13 residues. The V end was cut by 2 bases, the J end by 9 bases, with 14 bases between. From germline, CDR1 is GTSNPN and CDR2 SVGIG (reference sequence). The whole variable domain, filled in from reference TRBV30 and TRBJ2-1, reads SQTIHQWPATLVQPVGSPLSLECTVEGTSNPNLYWYRQAAGRGLQLLFYSVGIGQISSEVPQNLSASRPQDRQFILSSKKLLLSDSGFYLCAWSSNEGSEQFFGPGTRLTVL.

This clonotype was seen repeatedly, ten times or more. This chain links TRBV5-1 with TRBJ2-3; D unclear. CDR1 SGHRS and CDR2 YFSETQ come from the germline V gene. The CDR3 loop spans 14 amino acids. V dropped 0 bases and J dropped 4 bases, with 9 bases sitting between them. CDR3 nucleotide sequence: TGCGCCAGCAGCTTGGGCCAGCCCCCAGATACGCAGTATTTT. It specifies CASSLGQPPDTQYF.

The CDR3 protein is CASSQGPGEQFF. In nucleotides, the CDR3 is TGTGCCAGCAGCCAAGGCCCGGGGGAGCAGTTCTTC. The rearrangement uses TRBV3-1 and TRBJ2-1, with D perhaps TRBD2 (5 bases). The CDR3 has 12 amino acids. Germline loops: CDR1 LGHDT, CDR2 YNNKEL (reference sequence). V dropped 1 base and J dropped 10 bases, with 8 bases sitting between them.

The CDR3 DNA is TGTGCCAGCGCCGATAACAGGAATCGAAACAATGAGCAGTTCTTC. Residues: CASADNRNRNNEQFF. The chain couples TRBV19 to TRBJ2-1, with D perhaps TRBD1 (5 bases). The CDR3 extends over 15 amino acids. Germline assignment: CDR1 LNHDA and CDR2 SQIVND (reference sequence). The V gene lost 9 bases and the J gene lost 5 bases, with 20 bases spanning the gap.

This clonotype was seen a handful of times. The J gene is TRBJ2-1, the V gene TRBV7-6; D unresolved. CDR1 SGHVS and CDR2 FNYEAQ come from the germline V gene. Trimming took off 2 bases at V and 9 bases at J, with 11 bases between the two ends. The CDR3 extends over 13 amino acids. For the CDR3, the DNA is TGTGCCAGCAGCTTATCCCCAGCTGGTGAGCAGTTCTTC. It yields the protein CASSLSPAGEQFF.